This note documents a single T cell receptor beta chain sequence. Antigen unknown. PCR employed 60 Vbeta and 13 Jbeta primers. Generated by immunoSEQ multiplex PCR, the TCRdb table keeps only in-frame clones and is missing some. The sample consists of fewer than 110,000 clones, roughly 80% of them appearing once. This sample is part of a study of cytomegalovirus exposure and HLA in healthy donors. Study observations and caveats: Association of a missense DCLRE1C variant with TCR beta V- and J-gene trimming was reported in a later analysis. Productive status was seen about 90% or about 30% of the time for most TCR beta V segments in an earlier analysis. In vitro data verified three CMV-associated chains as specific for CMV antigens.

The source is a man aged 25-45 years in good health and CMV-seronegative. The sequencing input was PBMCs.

This CDR3 reads CASSLDRGSNYGYTF. CDR3 bases: TGTGCCAGCAGCCTCGACAGGGGATCTAACTATGGCTACACCTTC. The chain carries TRBV7-9 and TRBJ1-2; TRBD1 matches at 8 bases. This CDR3 spans 15 amino acids. In germline, CDR1 is SEHNR, CDR2 FQNEAQ (reference sequence). Unmatched junction bases numbered 5, after V lost 5 bases and J lost 0 bases. Supplemented by reference TRBV7-9 and TRBJ1-2, the full variable domain reads DTGVSQNPRHKITKRGQNVTFRCDPISEHNRLYWYRQTLGQGPEFLTYFQNEAQLEKSRLLSDRFSAERPKGSFSTLEIQRTEQGDSAMYLCASSLDRGSNYGYTFGSGTRLTVV.